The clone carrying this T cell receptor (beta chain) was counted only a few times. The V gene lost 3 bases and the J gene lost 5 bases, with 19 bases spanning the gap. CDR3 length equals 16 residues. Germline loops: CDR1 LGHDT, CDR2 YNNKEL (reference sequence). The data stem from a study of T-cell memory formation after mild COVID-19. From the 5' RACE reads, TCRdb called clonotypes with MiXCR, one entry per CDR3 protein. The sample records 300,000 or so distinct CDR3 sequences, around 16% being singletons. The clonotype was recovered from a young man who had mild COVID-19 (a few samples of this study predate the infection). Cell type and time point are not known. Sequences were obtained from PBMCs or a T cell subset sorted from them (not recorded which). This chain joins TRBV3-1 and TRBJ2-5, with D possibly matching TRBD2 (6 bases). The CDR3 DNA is TGTGCCAGCAGCCAGGGTGGTGGAGGAGGAGGGGAGACCCAGTACTTC. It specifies CASSQGGGGGGETQYF.